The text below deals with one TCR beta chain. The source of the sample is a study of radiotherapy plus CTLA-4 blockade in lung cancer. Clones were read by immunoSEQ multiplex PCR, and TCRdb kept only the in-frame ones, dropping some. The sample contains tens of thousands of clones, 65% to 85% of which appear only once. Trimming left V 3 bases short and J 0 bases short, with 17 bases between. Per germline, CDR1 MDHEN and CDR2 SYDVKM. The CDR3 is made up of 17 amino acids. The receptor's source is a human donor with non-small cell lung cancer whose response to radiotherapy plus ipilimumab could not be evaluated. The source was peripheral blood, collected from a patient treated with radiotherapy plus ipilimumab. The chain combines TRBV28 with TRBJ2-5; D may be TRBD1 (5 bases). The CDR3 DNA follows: TGTGCCAGCAGTTTTTCACTGACAGCCCCGTACCAAGAGACCCAGTACTTC. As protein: CASSFSLTAPYQETQYF.